The clone carrying this T cell receptor (beta chain) has more than one count but fewer than ten. Its antigen remains unidentified. The data were obtained in a study of response to subunit inactivated influenza vaccine. Study outcomes and limitations: The authors suggested that every seasonal influenza vaccination recruits few new T cells.

TCRdb reprocessed the RT-PCR reads with MiXCR, giving one entry per CDR3 protein. Of approximately 300,000 distinct CDR3 sequences listed, around 22% are singletons. The ends were cut back, 4 bases at V and 2 bases at J, with 12 bases in the middle. The CDR3 length is 13 residues. CDR1 SQVTM and CDR2 ANQGSEA come from the germline V gene. This TCR was sampled from a man aged 45 to 75 who received an inactivated influenza vaccine. V and J are TRBV29-1 and TRBJ2-7, with unresolved D. The sequences come from PBMCs from blood, collected less than 22 months after vaccination. The CDR3 DNA reads TGCAGCGTTGCGGTCAGACGAACCTACGAGCAGTACTTC. Translation gives CSVAVRRTYEQYF.